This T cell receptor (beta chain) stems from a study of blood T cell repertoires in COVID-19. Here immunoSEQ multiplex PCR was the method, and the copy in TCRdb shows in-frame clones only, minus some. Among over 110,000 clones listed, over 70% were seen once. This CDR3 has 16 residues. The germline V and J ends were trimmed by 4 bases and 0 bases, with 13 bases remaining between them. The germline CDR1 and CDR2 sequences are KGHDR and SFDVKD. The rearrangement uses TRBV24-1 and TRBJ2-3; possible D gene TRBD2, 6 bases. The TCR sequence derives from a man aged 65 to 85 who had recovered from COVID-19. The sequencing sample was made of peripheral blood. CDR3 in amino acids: CATSDSGTSSTDTQYF. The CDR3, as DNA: TGTGCCACCAGTGACTCCGGGACTTCTAGCACAGATACGCAGTATTTT.